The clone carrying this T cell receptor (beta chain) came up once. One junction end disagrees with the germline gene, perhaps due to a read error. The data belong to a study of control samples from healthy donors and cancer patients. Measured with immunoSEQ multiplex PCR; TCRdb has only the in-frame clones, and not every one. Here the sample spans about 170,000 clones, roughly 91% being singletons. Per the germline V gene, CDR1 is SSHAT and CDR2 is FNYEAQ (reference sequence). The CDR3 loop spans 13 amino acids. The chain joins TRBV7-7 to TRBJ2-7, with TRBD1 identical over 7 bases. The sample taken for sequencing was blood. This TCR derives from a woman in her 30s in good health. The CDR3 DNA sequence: TGTGCTAGCAGCCCCGACAGGGTTGGGGAGCAGTACTTC. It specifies CASSPDRVGEQYF.